This paragraph covers one TCR beta chain sequence. Its antigen is undetermined. This record comes from a study of memory CD4+ T cells and cytomegalovirus serostatus. On the study more broadly: This sample comes from healthy Belgian adults, fewer than 10 CMV seropositive, approximately 23 seronegative. Study-level results: CD4+ memory repertoires contained about two fifths of the 164 reported CMV TCRbeta sequences.

The sort gate was single viable CD3+CD4+CD8-CD45RO+ cells for memory CD4+ T cells. V dropped 5 bases and J dropped 6; count of bases not matched to a gene: 6. This CDR3 region has 14 residues. Germline assignment: CDR1 SGHTA and CDR2 FQGNSA. Profiled with immunoSEQ multiplex PCR; TCRdb holds only in-frame clones, not every one. The sample consists of about 56,000 clones, 82% of them appearing once. The chain links TRBV7-2 to TRBJ1-3, with TRBD1 identical over 8 bases. Input material: memory CD4+ T cells from blood. The clonotype comes from an adult in good health and CMV-seronegative. The CDR3 region is CASSPDRGQNTIYF. Written as DNA, the CDR3 is TGTGCCAGCAGCCCCGACAGGGGCCAAAACACCATATATTTT.